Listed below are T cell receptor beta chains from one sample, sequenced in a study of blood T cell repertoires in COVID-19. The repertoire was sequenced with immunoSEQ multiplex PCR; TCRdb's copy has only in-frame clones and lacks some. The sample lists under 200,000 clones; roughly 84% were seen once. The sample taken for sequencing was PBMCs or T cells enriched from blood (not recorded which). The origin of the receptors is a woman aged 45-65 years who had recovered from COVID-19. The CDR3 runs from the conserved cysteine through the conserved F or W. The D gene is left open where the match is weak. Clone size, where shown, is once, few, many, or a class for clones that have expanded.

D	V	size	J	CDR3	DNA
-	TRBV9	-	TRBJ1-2	CASSARDNWGYTF	TGTGCCAGCAGCGCCCGGGACAATTGGGGCTACACCTTC
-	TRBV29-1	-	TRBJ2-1	CSGGNGYNEQFF	TGCAGCGGTGGTAACGGGTACAATGAGCAGTTCTTC
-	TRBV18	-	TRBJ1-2	CASSPYRITDVNYGYTF	TGTGCCAGCTCACCTTACCGTATTACTGATGTTAACTATGGCTACACCTTC
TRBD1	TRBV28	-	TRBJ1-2	CASSPNRDSYGYTF	TGTGCCAGCAGTCCAAATAGGGACAGTTATGGCTACACCTTC
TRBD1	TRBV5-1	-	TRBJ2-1	CASSFSFGRTGGFNEQFF	TGCGCCAGCAGCTTTTCGTTTGGAAGGACAGGGGGTTTCAATGAGCAGTTCTTC
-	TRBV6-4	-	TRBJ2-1	CASSDSRPGPDEQFF	TGTGCCAGCAGTGACTCGAGGCCGGGTCCCGATGAGCAGTTCTTC
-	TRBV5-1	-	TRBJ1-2	CASSLIPGQNYGYTF	TGCGCCAGCAGCTTGATCCCCGGACAGAACTATGGCTACACCTTC
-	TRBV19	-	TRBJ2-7	CASSRGAGDYYEQYF	TGTGCCAGTAGCCGGGGGGCTGGGGACTACTACGAGCAGTACTTC
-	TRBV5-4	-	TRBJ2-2	CAAKQGSDTGELFF	TGTGCCGCCAAACAAGGGAGCGACACCGGGGAGCTGTTTTTT
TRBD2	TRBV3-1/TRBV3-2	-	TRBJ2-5	CASSLRTSGNQETQYF	TGTGCCAGCAGCCTTCGGACTAGCGGGAACCAAGAGACCCAGTACTTC
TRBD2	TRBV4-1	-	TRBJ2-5	CASSQGWGGKETQYF	TGCGCCAGCAGCCAAGGGTGGGGAGGGAAAGAGACCCAGTACTTC
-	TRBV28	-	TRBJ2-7	CASSFKYEQYF	TGTGCCAGCAGTTTCAAATACGAGCAGTACTTC
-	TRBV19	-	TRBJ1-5	CASSSPFAGGNQPQHF	TGTGCCAGTAGTTCCCCTTTTGCCGGGGGCAATCAGCCCCAGCATTTT
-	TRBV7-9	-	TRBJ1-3	CASSPPGAMLGNTIYF	TGTGCCAGCAGCCCACCAGGGGCCATGCTCGGAAACACCATATATTTT
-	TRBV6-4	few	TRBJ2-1	CASSYDSSRYNEQFF	TGTGCCAGCAGCTACGACTCTTCCCGTTACAATGAGCAGTTCTTC
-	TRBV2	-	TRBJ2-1	CASSEARLVGEQFF	TGTGCCAGCAGTGAAGCTCGTCTAGTGGGTGAGCAGTTCTTC
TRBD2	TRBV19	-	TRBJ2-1	CASKLASGGAQQFF	TGTGCCAGTAAACTGGCTAGCGGGGGGGCCCAGCAGTTCTTC
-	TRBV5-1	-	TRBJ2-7	CASSLQGTYEQYF	TGCGCCAGCAGCCTGCAGGGTACCTACGAGCAGTACTTC
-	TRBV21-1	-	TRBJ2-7	CASSSLAGEPYEQYF	TGTGCCAGCAGCTCACTAGCGGGAGAACCCTACGAGCAGTACTTC
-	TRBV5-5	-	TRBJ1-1	CASSSSWGLNTEAFF	TGTGCCAGCAGCTCCTCCTGGGGGCTCAACACTGAAGCTTTCTTT
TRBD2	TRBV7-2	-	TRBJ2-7	CASSISSGGGSYEQYF	TGTGCCAGCAGCATTTCTAGCGGGGGGGGCTCCTACGAGCAGTACTTC
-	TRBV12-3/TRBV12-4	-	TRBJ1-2	CASNSPFNYGYTF	TGTGCCAGCAACAGTCCTTTTAACTATGGCTACACCTTC
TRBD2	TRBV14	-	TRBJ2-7	CASSQRAGVSALEQYF	TGTGCCAGCAGCCAACGTGCGGGGGTGAGCGCTTTGGAGCAGTACTTC
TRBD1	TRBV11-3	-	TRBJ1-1	CASSLRDRGTEAFF	TGTGCCAGCAGTCTCCGGGACAGGGGTACTGAAGCTTTCTTT
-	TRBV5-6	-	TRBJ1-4	CASSLAQGEKLFF	TGTGCCAGCAGCTTGGCCCAGGGTGAAAAACTGTTTTTT
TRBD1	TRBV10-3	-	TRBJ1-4	CAIKGTGTNEKLFF	TGTGCCATCAAGGGGACAGGAACTAATGAAAAACTGTTTTTT
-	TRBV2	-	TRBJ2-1	CASSVLPGINEQFF	TGTGCCAGCAGTGTGTTACCAGGAATCAATGAGCAGTTCTTC
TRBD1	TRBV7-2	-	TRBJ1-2	CASSPGQGPIYGYTF	TGTGCCAGCAGCCCTGGACAGGGGCCGATCTATGGCTACACCTTC
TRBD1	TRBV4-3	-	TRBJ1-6	CASSQDYGQAPRSPLHF	TGCGCCAGCAGCCAAGATTACGGACAGGCACCGCGTTCACCCCTCCACTTT
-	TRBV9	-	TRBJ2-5	CASSVVAGRQETQYF	TGTGCCAGCAGCGTAGTCGCGGGGAGACAAGAGACCCAGTACTTC
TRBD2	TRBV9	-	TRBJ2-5	CASSLGTSGSMPSVVQETQYF	TGTGCCAGCAGCTTAGGGACTAGCGGGAGTATGCCGTCGGTAGTCCAAGAGACCCAGTACTTC
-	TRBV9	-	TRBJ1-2	CASSATGSNYGYTF	TGTGCCAGCAGTGCCACAGGTTCTAACTATGGCTACACCTTC
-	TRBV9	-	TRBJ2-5	CASSPNPGQETQYF	TGTGCCAGCAGCCCAAACCCAGGCCAAGAGACCCAGTACTTC
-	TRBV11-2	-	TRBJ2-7	CASSLDQDTYEQYF	TGTGCCAGCAGCTTAGATCAAGACACCTACGAGCAGTACTTC
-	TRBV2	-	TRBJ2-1	CASSLGGGEQFF	TGTGCCAGCAGTCTCGGGGGAGGTGAGCAGTTCTTC
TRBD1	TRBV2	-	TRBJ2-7	CASIFGTGRFEQYF	TGTGCCAGCATCTTCGGGACAGGACGCTTCGAGCAGTACTTC
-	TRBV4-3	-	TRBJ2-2	CASSQVATNTGELFF	TGCGCCAGCAGCCAAGTGGCGACTAACACCGGGGAGCTGTTTTTT
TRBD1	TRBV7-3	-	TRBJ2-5	CASSLSTGAGETQYF	TGTGCCAGCAGCTTATCAACAGGGGCGGGAGAGACCCAGTACTTC
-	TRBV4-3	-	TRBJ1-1	CASSQGSQGNTEAFF	TGCGCCAGCAGCCAAGGTTCCCAGGGGAACACTGAAGCTTTCTTT
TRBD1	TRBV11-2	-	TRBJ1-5	CASSLDRDRNQPQHF	TGTGCCAGCAGCTTAGATAGGGACAGAAATCAGCCCCAGCATTTT
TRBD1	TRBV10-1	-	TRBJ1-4	CASERITGDYEKLFF	TGCGCCAGCGAGCGAATTACAGGGGACTATGAAAAACTGTTTTTT
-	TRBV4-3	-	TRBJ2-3	CASSQGDSAAQYF	TGCGCCAGCAGCCAAGGGGACTCCGCGGCGCAGTATTTT
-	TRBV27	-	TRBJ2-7	CASSATDRTLYEQYF	TGTGCCAGCAGTGCAACAGACAGGACCCTCTACGAGCAGTACTTC
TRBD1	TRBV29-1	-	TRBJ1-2	CSVTGGSGYTF	TGCAGCGTCACAGGGGGATCTGGCTACACCTTC
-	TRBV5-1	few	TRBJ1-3	CASSPGVPTSNTIYF	TGCGCCAGCAGCCCGGGTGTCCCCACCTCAAACACCATATATTTT
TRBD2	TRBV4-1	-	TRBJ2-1	CASSQEGTSGGYNEQFF	TGCGCCAGCAGCCAAGAGGGAACTAGCGGGGGCTACAATGAGCAGTTCTTC
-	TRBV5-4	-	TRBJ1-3	CASSPQGNSGNTIYF	TGTGCCAGCAGCCCTCAGGGGAACTCTGGAAACACCATATATTTT
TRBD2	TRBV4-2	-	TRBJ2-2	CASSQEGTRTGELFF	TGTGCCAGCAGCCAAGAGGGGACTAGAACCGGGGAGCTGTTTTTT
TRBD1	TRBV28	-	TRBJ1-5	CASNAGQSSNQPQHF	TGTGCCAGCAATGCGGGACAGAGTAGCAATCAGCCCCAGCATTTT
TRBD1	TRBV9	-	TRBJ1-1	CASTSGGNTEAFF	TGTGCCAGCACCTCAGGGGGTAACACTGAAGCTTTCTTT
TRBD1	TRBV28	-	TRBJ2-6	CASQTGSSGANVLTF	TGTGCCAGTCAGACAGGGTCCTCTGGGGCCAACGTCCTGACTTTC
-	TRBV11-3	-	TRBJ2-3	CASSLGSPADTQYF	TGTGCCAGCAGCTTAGGATCCCCGGCAGATACGCAGTATTTT
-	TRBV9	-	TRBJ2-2	CASSAHHGQYAGELFF	TGTGCCAGCAGCGCACACCATGGGCAGTACGCCGGGGAGCTGTTTTTT
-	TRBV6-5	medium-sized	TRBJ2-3	CASSYSGASSTDTQYF	TGTGCCAGCAGTTACTCAGGGGCCTCGAGCACAGATACGCAGTATTTT
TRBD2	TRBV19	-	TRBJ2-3	CASSIDGGTSGSTDTQYF	TGTGCCAGTAGTATAGATGGAGGGACTAGCGGGAGTACAGATACGCAGTATTTT
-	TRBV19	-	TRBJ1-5	CASSSPSVPGDSNQPQHF	TGTGCCAGTAGTTCCCCTTCGGTTCCCGGGGATAGCAATCAGCCCCAGCATTTT
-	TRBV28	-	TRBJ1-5	CASSRTDSNQPQHF	TGTGCCAGCAGTCGGACAGATAGCAATCAGCCCCAGCATTTT
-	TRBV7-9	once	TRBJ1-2	CASSLVPAGGYTF	TGTGCCAGCAGCTTAGTCCCAGCGGGTGGCTACACCTTC
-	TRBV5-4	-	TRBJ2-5	CASSRQEGETQYF	TGTGCCAGCAGTCGCCAGGAGGGAGAGACCCAGTACTTC
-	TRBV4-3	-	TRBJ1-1	CASSQEGEGLNTEAFF	TGCGCCAGCAGCCAAGAGGGGGAGGGCTTGAACACTGAAGCTTTCTTT